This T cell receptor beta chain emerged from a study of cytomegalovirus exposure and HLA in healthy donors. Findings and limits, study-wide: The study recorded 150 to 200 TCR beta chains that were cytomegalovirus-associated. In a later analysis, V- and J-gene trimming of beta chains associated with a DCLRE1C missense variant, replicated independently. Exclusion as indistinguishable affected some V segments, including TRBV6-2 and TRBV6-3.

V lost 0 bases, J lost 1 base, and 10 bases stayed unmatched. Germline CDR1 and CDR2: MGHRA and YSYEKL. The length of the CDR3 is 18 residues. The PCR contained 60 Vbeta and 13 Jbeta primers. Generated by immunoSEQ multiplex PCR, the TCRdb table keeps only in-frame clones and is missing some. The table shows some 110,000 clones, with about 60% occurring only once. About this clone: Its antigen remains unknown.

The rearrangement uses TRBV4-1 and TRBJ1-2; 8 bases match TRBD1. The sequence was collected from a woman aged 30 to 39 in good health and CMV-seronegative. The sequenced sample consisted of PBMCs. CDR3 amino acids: CASSQDTRQGILNYGYTF. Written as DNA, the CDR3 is TGCGCCAGCAGCCAAGATACGAGACAGGGGATACTTAACTATGGCTACACCTTC.